These T cell receptor beta chains were read from a single sample in a study of post-analysis software for immune sequencing data. MiXCR, run by TCRdb on the PCR reads, gives a single entry per CDR3 protein. Counted here are around 440,000 distinct CDR3 sequences, around 40% occurring once; the ten biggest clones make up 9.5% to 13%. Sequences were obtained from blood. Receptors were obtained from a girl between 10 and 17 years old with multiple sclerosis. Each CDR3 is given with its conserved first and last residue. D genes are given only for firm matches. Expanded clones get a size class; other rows say once, few or many, or leave the size out.

j_gene | abundance | d_gene | v_gene | CDR3aa | CDR3nt
TRBJ1-2 | . | TRBD1 | TRBV28 | CASSPNLGGANYGYTF | TGTGCCAGCAGTCCCAACCTAGGGGGCGCGAACTATGGCTACACCTTC
TRBJ1-5 | . | . | TRBV6-2/TRBV6-3 | CASSTRGRGGQPQHF | TGTGCCAGCAGTACCCGGGGTCGGGGTGGTCAGCCCCAGCATTTT
TRBJ2-1 | . | TRBD2 | TRBV11-2 | CASSLVPSGEYEQFF | TGTGCCAGCAGCTTAGTGCCTAGCGGGGAGTATGAGCAGTTCTTC
TRBJ2-1 | few | . | TRBV5-6 | CASSARLGSYNEQFF | TGTGCCAGCAGCGCCCGACTGGGCTCCTACAATGAGCAGTTCTTC
TRBJ1-2 | . | TRBD1 | TRBV5-1 | CASSSRDSGPYGYTF | TGCGCCAGCAGCTCCCGGGACAGTGGCCCCTATGGCTACACCTTC
TRBJ1-1 | . | TRBD1 | TRBV6-2/TRBV6-3 | CASRGTGNTEAFF | TGTGCCAGCAGGGGGACAGGGAACACTGAAGCTTTCTTT
TRBJ2-7 | once | TRBD2 | TRBV20-1 | CSTRGLAGGHPYEQYF | TGCAGTACGCGGGGGTTAGCGGGGGGCCACCCCTACGAGCAGTACTTC
TRBJ2-7 | few | . | TRBV20-1 | CSALWGSSYEQYF | TGCAGTGCCCTTTGGGGGAGCTCCTACGAGCAGTACTTC
TRBJ1-2 | . | . | TRBV29-1 | CSVELGSNYGYTF | TGCAGCGTTGAATTGGGCAGCAACTATGGCTACACCTTC
TRBJ2-1 | few | . | TRBV27 | CASSLSGVDSYNEQFF | TGTGCCAGCAGTTTATCAGGGGTCGACTCCTACAATGAGCAGTTCTTC
TRBJ1-2 | . | . | TRBV28 | CASNVQGVYGYTF | TGTGCCAGCAACGTACAGGGTGTCTATGGCTACACCTTC
TRBJ2-4 | . | TRBD1 | TRBV7-9 | CASSLTGENIQYF | TGTGCCAGCAGTTTGACAGGGGAAAACATTCAGTACTTC
TRBJ1-5 | once | . | TRBV12-3/TRBV12-4 | CASSFVGGRNQPQHF | TGTGCCAGCAGTTTCGTGGGGGGGCGCAATCAGCCCCAGCATTTT
TRBJ2-5 | . | TRBD1 | TRBV14 | CASSQDDRGIETQYF | TGTGCCAGCAGCCAAGATGACAGGGGGATCGAGACCCAGTACTTC
TRBJ2-1 | few | . | TRBV29-1 | CSVERRGSSYNEQFF | TGCAGCGTTGAACGACGGGGGAGCTCCTACAATGAGCAGTTCTTC
TRBJ2-7 | few | . | TRBV6-5 | CASSLDGRTYEQYF | TGTGCCAGCTCTTTAGACGGTCGAACCTACGAGCAGTACTTC
TRBJ2-7 | . | TRBD2 | TRBV2 | CAGSESGTSGKRLVYEQYF | TGTGCCGGCAGTGAATCTGGGACTAGCGGGAAGAGACTCGTCTACGAGCAGTACTTC
TRBJ1-5 | . | . | TRBV5-8 | CASSLSPNNQPQHF | TGTGCCAGCAGCTTGTCGCCGAACAATCAGCCCCAGCATTTT
TRBJ1-2 | . | . | TRBV27 | CASRLRTASNYGYTF | TGTGCCAGCAGGCTACGGACGGCTTCTAACTATGGCTACACCTTC
TRBJ1-2 | . | . | TRBV20-1 | CSASQGPEGYTF | TGCAGTGCTAGTCAGGGACCTGAGGGCTACACCTTC
TRBJ2-1 | . | TRBD1 | TRBV28 | CASTLRTGIYNEQFF | TGTGCCAGCACCCTCCGGACAGGGATCTACAATGAGCAGTTCTTC
TRBJ2-3 | . | TRBD2 | TRBV5-1 | CASSLVLTSGSTDTQYF | TGCGCCAGCAGCTTGGTCTTAACTAGCGGCAGCACAGATACGCAGTATTTT
TRBJ2-1 | . | TRBD2 | TRBV7-9 | CASSLGPSGTYNEQFF | TGTGCCAGCAGCTTAGGTCCTAGCGGGACCTACAATGAGCAGTTCTTC
TRBJ2-5 | . | TRBD1 | TRBV6-5 | CASNRMTGFVETQYF | TGTGCCAGCAATCGTATGACAGGGTTCGTCGAGACCCAGTACTTC
TRBJ2-3 | few | . | TRBV20-1 | CSASTGQANTDTQYF | TGCAGTGCTTCCACGGGTCAGGCCAACACAGATACGCAGTATTTT
TRBJ2-7 | . | . | TRBV28 | CASSSPEGGKYEQYF | TGTGCCAGCAGTTCTCCGGAGGGGGGGAAATACGAGCAGTACTTC
TRBJ2-5 | . | . | TRBV29-1 | CSVSEIQETQYF | TGCAGCGTGTCAGAGATTCAAGAGACCCAGTACTTC
TRBJ2-7 | few | . | TRBV25-1 | CASRRTTETQYF | TGTGCCAGCAGGAGGACTACAGAAACCCAGTACTTC
TRBJ1-5 | . | . | TRBV15 | CATSRDLGAGVGSNQPQHF | TGTGCCACCAGCAGAGATCTGGGTGCGGGGGTAGGCAGCAATCAGCCCCAGCATTTT
TRBJ2-7 | . | TRBD1 | TRBV28 | CASSEQGAYEQYF | TGTGCCAGCAGTGAACAGGGGGCCTACGAGCAGTACTTC
TRBJ2-1 | . | . | TRBV20-1 | CSARDRVGTDATNEQFF | TGCAGTGCTAGAGATCGCGTCGGGACTGACGCTACCAATGAGCAGTTCTTC
TRBJ2-5 | few | . | TRBV7-9 | CASSLGQGIGETQYF | TGTGCCAGCAGCTTAGGGCAGGGGATTGGAGAGACCCAGTACTTC
TRBJ1-5 | . | . | TRBV6-7 | CASNIDRLNQPQHF | TGTGCCAGCAACATAGACAGGCTCAATCAGCCCCAGCATTTT
TRBJ2-1 | . | TRBD2 | TRBV6-6 | CASSYRPAGANEQFF | TGTGCCAGCAGTTACAGACCAGCGGGAGCCAATGAGCAGTTCTTC
TRBJ2-7 | . | . | TRBV29-1 | CSVLSRADRSYEQYF | TGCAGCGTTTTGTCCCGAGCGGACCGATCCTACGAGCAGTACTTC
TRBJ2-1 | . | TRBD1 | TRBV5-6 | CASSAGTGWLRFF | TGTGCCAGCAGCGCCGGGACAGGGTGGCTGCGGTTCTTC
TRBJ2-7 | . | . | TRBV4-2 | CASSQDTRVGAGTLQGQYF | TGTGCCAGCAGCCAAGATACCAGAGTTGGAGCCGGGACTCTCCAAGGGCAGTACTTC
TRBJ2-4 | . | TRBD2 | TRBV7-9 | CASSFRAGTLAKNIQYF | TGTGCCAGCAGCTTTAGAGCGGGAACCCTAGCCAAAAACATTCAGTACTTC
TRBJ2-1 | . | . | TRBV6-6 | CASSYSPGPSGNEQFF | TGTGCCAGCAGTTACTCTCCGGGGCCCTCTGGAAATGAGCAGTTCTTC
TRBJ2-1 | few | TRBD1 | TRBV25-1 | CASSHDRVKYNEQFF | TGTGCCAGCAGCCACGACAGGGTTAAGTACAATGAGCAGTTCTTC
TRBJ2-7 | few | . | TRBV7-9 | CASSRTDGQIHEQYF | TGTGCCAGCAGCCGGACTGACGGGCAGATCCACGAGCAGTACTTC
TRBJ2-7 | . | TRBD2 | TRBV12-3/TRBV12-4 | CASSREGSYEQYF | TGTGCCAGCAGTCGGGAGGGCTCCTACGAGCAGTACTTC
TRBJ2-1 | . | TRBD2 | TRBV24-1 | CATRGRSGTSEWHEQFF | TGTGCCACCCGAGGCCGAAGTGGGACTAGCGAATGGCATGAGCAGTTCTTC
TRBJ2-1 | . | . | TRBV12-3/TRBV12-4 | CASSFGRGGYNEQFF | TGTGCCAGCAGTTTCGGCAGAGGTGGCTACAATGAGCAGTTCTTC
TRBJ2-7 | . | . | TRBV20-1 | CSARDRSRGGHEQYF | TGCAGTGCTAGAGATAGATCCAGGGGAGGGCACGAGCAGTACTTC
TRBJ2-7 | . | . | TRBV7-9 | CASSLYSGLGDYEQYF | TGTGCCAGCAGCTTGTATTCGGGACTTGGGGATTACGAGCAGTACTTC
TRBJ2-5 | few | . | TRBV20-1 | CSASPAVVPRAETQYF | TGCAGTGCTAGCCCAGCGGTAGTGCCGCGGGCAGAGACCCAGTACTTC
TRBJ1-2 | few | . | TRBV10-3 | CAISESGENYGYTF | TGTGCCATCAGTGAGTCGGGAGAGAACTATGGCTACACCTTC